The 32 T cell receptor beta chains below come from one sample, sequenced in a study of regulatory T cells in long-lasting Graves disease. Time point denoted: newly diagnosed GD, antithyroid drugs for less than 3 months. Scientists built the TCR library using RNA that was extracted from PBMCs. Combining iRepertoire HTBI primers with Arm-PCR of CDR3 regions, the authors built TCR beta libraries. TCRdb re-called the multiplex PCR reads with MiXCR, one entry per CDR3 protein. The sample has a few hundred thousand distinct CDR3 sequences; 16% are singletons. The same sample was also used in a study of T cells in Graves' hyperthyroidism and ophthalmopathy.

The sample in question was peripheral blood mononuclear cells (PBMCs), obtained at new diagnosis, from a patient treated with antithyroid drugs. The receptors originated from a woman aged 18-29 years with Graves disease.

The sample holds a few counts of this clonotype. This chain connects TRBV7-2 to TRBJ2-3, with 7 positions matching TRBD2. V lost 5 bases to trimming and J lost 0 bases; unmatched junction nucleotides: 14. This CDR3 region has 18 residues. Germline V gene lookup returns CDR1 SGHTA and CDR2 FQGNSA. The CDR3 region is CASSPLRGGASSTDTQYF. The CDR3 DNA sequence: TGTGCCAGCAGCCCTCTAAGGGGAGGGGCTTCTAGCACAGATACGCAGTATTTT.

This clonotype has a count of ten or more. The chain is built from TRBV12-3 or TRBV12-4 and TRBJ2-7; 10 nucleotides agree with TRBD2. V was clipped by 0 bases and J by 4 bases; unmatched bases: 3. The CDR3 spans 15 residues. CDR3 in amino acids: CASSLATSGPYEQYF. Written as DNA, the CDR3 is TGTGCCAGCAGTTTAGCGACTAGCGGGCCATACGAGCAGTACTTC.

V is TRBV20-1 and J is TRBJ2-7; 12 bases fit TRBD2. The CDR3 runs 16 residues. V shed 2 bases, J shed 1 base, and the junction held 6 bases outside the gene matches. Germline loops: CDR1 DFQATT, CDR2 SNEGSKA (reference sequence). The CDR3 region has the DNA TGCAGTGCTAGATACGGAACTAGCGGGGGGTCCTACGAGCAGTACTTC. Translated: CSARYGTSGGSYEQYF.

This clonotype was seen a few times. An end of the junction differs from the germline gene, which may be a read error. This sequence joins TRBV27 and TRBJ2-2, with D unresolved. Per germline, CDR1 MNHEY and CDR2 SMNVEV (reference sequence). CDR3 length: 13 amino acids. The CDR3 DNA reads as TGTGCCAGTAGTTCACGGATAGCCGGGGAGCTGTTTTTT. Its protein product is CASSSRIAGELFF.

V and J are TRBV10-1 and TRBJ2-1; D not certain. Germline assignment: CDR1 WNHNN and CDR2 SYGVQD (reference sequence). The CDR3 length is 17 residues. Trimming took off 10 bases at V and 3 bases at J, with 25 bases between the two ends. DNA for the CDR3: TGCGCCACCACCAAAAAAGGGCCAGTCAACCTCTACAATGAGCAGTTCTTC. Translated, it gives CATTKKGPVNLYNEQFF.

This rearrangement joins TRBV7-3 to TRBJ1-6, with D tentatively TRBD1 (5 bases). This CDR3 is built from 16 residues. CDR1 and CDR2 from the germline V gene are SGHTA and FQGTGA. The V end was cut by 2 bases, the J end by 2 bases, with 10 bases between. CDR3 nucleotides: TGTGCCAGCAGCTTAGAGGGGACGCCCTATAATTCACCCCTCCACTTT. It specifies CASSLEGTPYNSPLHF.

V usage is TRBV29-1 and J usage is TRBJ2-6; D unclear. Trimming cost V 7 bases and J 6 bases, with 7 bases left between them. The CDR3 contains 11 residues. Germline V gene lookup returns CDR1 SQVTM and CDR2 ANQGSEA. The CDR3 DNA follows: TGCAGCGCAGTTCAGGCCAACGTCCTGACTTTC. Protein sequence: CSAVQANVLTF.

This clonotype has a count of ten or more. The chain links TRBV11-3 to TRBJ2-1, with 9 positions matching TRBD2. Germline trimming cut 1 base from V and 9 bases from J; bases unmatched to any gene: 10. This CDR3 has 16 amino acids. CDR1 and CDR2 from the germline V gene are SGHNT and YENEEA. The CDR3 loop is CASSLASPGLAGEQFF. In nucleotides, the CDR3 is TGTGCCAGCAGCTTAGCCTCTCCGGGACTAGCTGGTGAGCAGTTCTTC. Drawing the rest from reference TRBV11-3 and TRBJ2-1, the complete variable domain is EAGVVQSPRYKIIEKKQPVAFWCNPISGHNTLYWYLQNLGQGPELLIRYENEEAVDDSQLPKDRFSAERLKGVDSTLKIQPAELGDSAVYLCASSLASPGLAGEQFFGPGTRLTVL.

This clonotype turned up a few times. The chain has TRBV10-3 and TRBJ1-2, with D unresolved. The V gene lost 8 bases and the J gene lost 4 bases, with 8 bases spanning the gap. The germline V gene encodes CDR1 ENHRY and CDR2 SYGVKD. This CDR3 has 11 residues. CDR3 amino acids: CAISESYGYTF. The CDR3 nucleotides are TGTGCCATCTCAGAGAGCTATGGCTACACCTTC.

This clonotype was counted only a few times. The chain joins TRBV20-1 to TRBJ2-3, with TRBD1 identical over 10 bases. The CDR3 loop spans 17 amino acids. CDR1 and CDR2 (germline): DFQATT, SNEGSKA (reference sequence). The trim removed 3 bases at V and 4 bases at J, leaving 13 bases unmatched. CDR3 region: CSASADPGQGISDTQYF. CDR3 coding DNA: TGCAGTGCTAGTGCCGACCCGGGACAGGGGATTTCAGATACGCAGTATTTT.

This clonotype was found many times. The rearrangement links TRBV3-1 to TRBJ1-3; maybe TRBD1 (5 bases). This CDR3 spans 14 amino acids. Germline loops: CDR1 LGHDT, CDR2 YNNKEL (reference sequence). V was clipped by 5 bases and J by 0 bases, with 8 bases between them. The CDR3 nucleotides read TGTGCCAGCAGCTCGACAGACTCTGGAAACACCATATATTTT. Its protein product is CASSSTDSGNTIYF.

The rearrangement links TRBV12-5 to TRBJ2-1; D is ambiguous. The CDR3 covers 12 residues. Germline CDR1 LGHNT, CDR2 FRNRAP. The V end lost 2 bases, the J end lost 3 bases, and 2 bases lay between the germline ends. CDR3 protein: CASGLYYNEQFF. CDR3 coding DNA: TGTGCTAGTGGTTTGTACTACAATGAGCAGTTCTTC.

In its sample, this clonotype was seen many times. This chain uses TRBV28 with TRBJ2-1; 13 bases fit TRBD2. V lost 6 bases, J lost 7 bases, and 6 bases stayed unmatched. The CDR3 contains 15 residues. Germline V gene sequence: CDR1 MDHEN, CDR2 SYDVKM. The CDR3: CASSQGTSGVNEQFF. The CDR3 nucleotides are TGTGCCAGCAGCCAAGGGACTAGCGGGGTAAATGAGCAGTTCTTC.

This clonotype was seen at least ten times. The chain employs TRBV27 and TRBJ1-2, with a possible D match to TRBD1 (6 bases). Per germline, CDR1 MNHEY and CDR2 SMNVEV (reference sequence). The length of the CDR3 is 16 residues. Trimming shortened V by 5 bases and J by 5 bases, and 21 bases separated the two germline ends. DNA for the CDR3: TGTGCCAGCAGTGTTCGGACAGACGAGGAACAATATGGCTACACCTTC. Translating gives CASSVRTDEEQYGYTF.

At least ten counts were recorded for this clonotype. V and J are TRBV7-8 and TRBJ2-5, with 7 bases lining up with TRBD2. Per germline, CDR1 SGHVS and CDR2 FQNEAQ. This CDR3 has 15 residues. J lost 2 bases, V lost 5 bases, and 8 bases had no gene match. The CDR3 region has the DNA TGTGCCAGCAGCGGGCGGGAGATACCGCAAGAGACCCAGTACTTC. Translation gives CASSGREIPQETQYF.

Note on this clonotype: A much bigger clone sits one base away, suggesting this may be a read error. The genes are TRBV28 and TRBJ1-2, with D possibly being TRBD1 (5 bases). The V end lost 3 bases, the J end lost 6 bases, and 14 bases lay between the germline ends. Germline V gives CDR1 MDHEN, CDR2 SYDVKM. The CDR3 sequence is 14 residues long. The CDR3 is CASSLLTGRHGYTF. The CDR3 bases are TGTGCCAGCAGTTTGCTTACGGGACGTCATGGCTACACCTTC.

This clonotype was counted between two and nine times. This chain joins TRBV12-5 and TRBJ2-1, with 13 bases that match TRBD2. This CDR3 region has 24 residues. Germline assignment: CDR1 LGHNT and CDR2 FRNRAP. J gave up 0 bases and V 5 bases, and 25 bases lay outside the gene matches. Here the CDR3 reads CASGGIIEGLAGQIFLRSYNEQFF. For the CDR3, the DNA is TGTGCTAGTGGTGGGATAATCGAGGGACTAGCGGGACAAATTTTCCTTCGCTCCTACAATGAGCAGTTCTTC.

This clonotype was seen more than once but under ten times. V is TRBV15 and J is TRBJ1-4; D possibly corresponds to TRBD1 (5 bases). Looked up from germline, CDR1 is LNHNV and CDR2 is YYDKDF (reference sequence). The CDR3 is 15 residues long. Trimming left V 7 bases short and J 8 bases short, with 20 bases between. CDR3 loop: CATTPLGGHLEKLFF. DNA for the CDR3: TGTGCCACCACGCCTTTGGGAGGACACTTAGAAAAACTGTTTTTT.

Worth noting for this clonotype: This may stem from a read error, because a much larger clone lies one nucleotide away. The V and J genes are TRBV12-3 or TRBV12-4 and TRBJ2-1, with D perhaps matching TRBD1 or TRBD2 (5 bases each). V shed 8 bases and J shed 10 bases, with 12 bases lying between them. CDR3 length: 11 amino acids. CDR3 DNA: TGTGCCAGCCTTCGGGGCTCCGAGCAGTTCTTC. Translation gives CASLRGSEQFF.

J is TRBJ1-2 and V is TRBV28; D unclear. The germline gives CDR1 MDHEN, CDR2 SYDVKM. The CDR3 consists of 14 residues. Trimming removed 7 bases at V and 8 bases at J, with 20 bases between. This CDR3 is CASTIEGQARGYTF. CDR3 DNA: TGTGCCAGCACCATCGAGGGTCAGGCTCGAGGCTACACCTTC.

This rearrangement joins TRBV29-1 to TRBJ2-5, with 7 bases that match TRBD2. The length of the CDR3 is 13 residues. CDR1 and CDR2 from the germline V gene are SQVTM and ANQGSEA. V shed 5 bases and J 5 bases; nucleotides not matched to a gene: 8. The CDR3 reads CSVSLGGVETQYF. CDR3 sequence (DNA): TGCAGCGTTTCCTTGGGGGGGGTGGAGACCCAGTACTTC.

This clonotype was seen ten or more times. The gene calls are TRBV7-2 and TRBJ2-5, with 7 bases aligning to TRBD2. The length of the CDR3 is 15 residues. Looked up from germline, CDR1 is SGHTA and CDR2 is FQGNSA. The J segment lost 2 bases and the V segment lost 6 bases, leaving 9 bases of the junction unmatched. In DNA form, the CDR3 reads TGTGCCAGCAGAGCCTCCGGGGGGAATCAAGAGACCCAGTACTTC. Its protein is CASRASGGNQETQYF.

This clonotype was seen a few times. V usage is TRBV5-4 and J usage is TRBJ2-1; D remains ambiguous. This CDR3 is built from 15 residues. The V end was cut by 0 bases, the J end by 6 bases, with 13 bases between. CDR1 is SGHNT, CDR2 YYREEE, per germline (reference sequence). CDR3 nucleotides: TGTGCCAGCAGCTTGGAAGGGATTATGAGCAATGAGCAGTTCTTC. It translates to CASSLEGIMSNEQFF.

The table lists this clonotype with many counts. V usage is TRBV7-2 and J usage is TRBJ2-7; D remains unclear. The CDR3 consists of 13 residues. Per the germline V gene, CDR1 is SGHTA and CDR2 is FQGNSA. V was cut by 5 bases and J by 3 bases, with 11 bases left in between. CDR3 sequence: CASSARTNYEQYF. The CDR3 DNA sequence: TGTGCCAGCAGCGCCCGAACCAACTACGAGCAGTACTTC.

This clonotype was recorded many times. The rearrangement joins TRBV28 to TRBJ2-3; 7 nucleotides line up with TRBD2. After removal of 6 bases from V and 0 bases from J, the junction contained 6 bases not matched to a gene. The CDR3 spans 15 residues. Germline lookup yields CDR1 MDHEN and CDR2 SYDVKM. CDR3 sequence reads: CASSLSGDSTDTQYF. The CDR3, as DNA: TGTGCCAGCAGCTTGAGCGGGGACAGCACAGATACGCAGTATTTT.

Ten or more counts support this clonotype. This sequence joins TRBV12-3 or TRBV12-4 and TRBJ1-6; D unclear. This CDR3 has 11 residues. V was clipped by 6 bases and J by 13 bases, with 10 bases between them. The CDR3 sequence: CASRMSGPLHF. The CDR3 nucleotides are TGTGCCAGCAGAATGAGCGGCCCCCTCCACTTT.

The chain joins TRBV18 to TRBJ2-1; D is possibly TRBD1 (6 bases). V was clipped by 1 base and J by 0 bases, with 16 bases between them. The CDR3 is 18 amino acids. Germline lookup yields CDR1 KGHSH and CDR2 LQKENI. CDR3 in amino acids: CASSPRAPGATSYNEQFF. In DNA, the CDR3 is TGTGCCAGCTCACCACGGGCCCCAGGGGCCACCTCCTACAATGAGCAGTTCTTC.

This clonotype has ten or more counts. The chain links TRBV5-1 to TRBJ2-7, with a possible D match to TRBD2 (5 bases). Germline assignment: CDR1 SGHRS and CDR2 YFSETQ. The CDR3 extends over 16 amino acids. V gave up 4 bases and J gave up 1 base, with 18 bases separating them. The CDR3 DNA sequence: TGCGCCAGCAGCGGGAGAGACGGAGTCGCATCCTACGAGCAGTACTTC. Translating it yields CASSGRDGVASYEQYF.

This clonotype appeared a few times. V is TRBV19 and J is TRBJ2-3; D is perhaps TRBD2 (5 bases). Between the trimmed V and J ends, which lost 4 bases and 2 bases, there was a span of 16 bases. Germline CDR1 reads LNHDA; CDR2 reads SQIVND (reference sequence). The CDR3 runs to 16 residues. The CDR3 sequence: CASSRRRSPNTDTQYF. The CDR3 coding sequence is TGTGCCAGTAGTAGGAGGCGCAGTCCTAACACAGATACGCAGTATTTT.

This clonotype was counted only a few times. The rearrangement uses TRBV7-2 and TRBJ2-3; 7 nucleotides line up with TRBD2. Germline lookup yields CDR1 SGHTA and CDR2 FQGNSA. Trimming cost V 5 bases and J 2 bases; bases outside gene matches: 4. The CDR3 covers 14 residues. CDR3 residues: CASSPLAYTDTQYF. The CDR3 DNA sequence: TGTGCCAGCAGCCCACTAGCGTACACAGATACGCAGTATTTT. The full variable domain, with the rest looked up from reference TRBV7-2 and TRBJ2-3, is GAGVSQSPSNKVTEKGKDVELRCDPISGHTALYWYRQSLGQGLEFLIYFQGNSAPDKSGLPSDRFSAERTGGSVSTLTIQRTQQEDSAVYLCASSPLAYTDTQYFGPGTRLTVL.

This clonotype was seen many times. The genes are TRBV12-3 or TRBV12-4 and TRBJ1-1, with D uncertain. The CDR3 loop spans 12 amino acids. V gave up 7 bases and J gave up 8 bases, with 14 bases separating them. CDR3 bases: TGTGCCAGCACAGGACCCCGCGAAGAAGCTTTCTTT. Translated: CASTGPREEAFF.

This clonotype was observed at least ten times. The V gene is TRBV7-8, the J gene TRBJ2-7, with a possible D match to TRBD1 (6 bases). The germline gives CDR1 SGHVS, CDR2 FQNEAQ. CDR3 size: 14 residues. Trimming removed 5 bases at V and 2 bases at J, with 13 bases between. The CDR3, as DNA: TGTGCCAGCAGCGAGCCACAGGGAACCTACGAGCAGTACTTC. It is translated as CASSEPQGTYEQYF.